This T cell receptor beta chain is drawn from a study of CD8 T cells in ankylosing spondylitis (dated by TCRdb to 2016 to 2017). Broadly, across the study: T cell receptor beta repertoires were profiled in healthy donors and ankylosing spondylitis patients so that disease-linked TCR variants could be found. The whole study cohort included 90 to 120 healthy donors and roughly 24 ankylosing spondylitis patients. Peripheral blood was sampled, and synovial fluid was additionally collected from ankylosing spondylitis patients. Results the study describes overall, beyond this receptor: A TCR beta motif of several highly homologous amino acid variants appeared characteristic of blood from ankylosing spondylitis patients. In peripheral blood, the disease-linked clones were found at relatively low frequencies and had a CD8+ phenotype. Some TCR beta motif variants had previously been reported in synovial fluid and blood of reactive arthritis patients, which suggested common disease-initiation mechanisms. According to the report, matched synovial fluid samples from ankylosing spondylitis patients were significantly enriched for the disease-linked clones.

There are many counts of this clonotype. Its antigen has not been determined. It has no much larger one-base neighbor in the sample; base qualities were not kept. The sample was run on an Illumina HiSeq 2500. Quantitative 5'-RACE with molecular barcodes was used to prepare TCR beta libraries. Regarding the original processing steps: To identify disease-linked TCR variants, a new computational method was used, one built on a probabilistic model of VDJ rearrangement. Through fastp at Q25 and MiXCR, TCRdb rebuilt clones from the public reads, retaining in-frame beta chains. CDR3 protein sequences are deduplicated, and each keeps its most common genes and DNA. The V and J calls follow TCRdb's processing rather than the paper's. This sample has around 88,000 distinct CDR3 sequences in its table, and about 8.8% of those were observed once. Clones ranked in the top ten supply under 6% of the sample. The CDR3 holds 16 amino acids from the cysteine to the phenylalanine. The DNA shown is the 48-base CDR3, in frame from base 1. V and J lose 8 bases and 5 bases, and a span of 21 bases separates them.

In this chain, TRBV23-1 is recombined with TRBJ2-2; TRBD2 is a weak D gene call, 7 bases matching. TRBV23-1 is filed as an ORF, its function uncertain. This TCR came from a male donor with ankylosing spondylitis or in good health (not recorded which). The specimen sequenced was blood, either unsorted or a sorted T cell fraction (not recorded which). This receptor has the CDR3 CASVALAGAGTGELFF. DNA sequence: TGCGCCAGCGTTGCACTGGCGGGGGCCGGAACCGGGGAGCTGTTTTTT.